This TCR beta chain was recorded in a study of T cell responses to AZD1222 COVID-19 vaccine. Regarding the study as a whole: Seropositive AZD1222 recipients at baseline numbered only 5 or 6.

Germline CDR1 MNHNS, CDR2 SASEGT. V shed 3 bases and J shed 9 bases, with 12 bases lying between them. This CDR3 comprises 14 residues. Data came from immunoSEQ multiplex PCR; TCRdb stores just in-frame clones and leaves some out. The sample holds 150,000 to 200,000 clones, under 95% seen once. With regard to this clone: Its antigen is not known.

The clonotype was recovered from an adult who received the AZD1222 COVID-19 vaccine. Sequencing used peripheral blood, obtained 28 days after the second AZD1222 dose. This chain connects TRBV6-1 to TRBJ1-6; TRBD1 is a possible D gene (5 bases). The CDR3 reads CASSDQGGSSPLHF. The DNA of the CDR3 is TGTGCCAGCAGTGATCAGGGCGGGTCTTCACCCCTCCACTTT.